This T cell receptor (beta chain) originates from a study of early T cells in non-severe SARS-CoV-2 infection. Turning to the study itself: Sequencing was performed on bulk RNA from unsorted whole blood, leaving chains unpaired.

Broader study findings: Sequences matched to VDJdb favored anti-spike CD8 responses, while private and CD4 specificities were missed.

Attachment of unique molecular identifiers to individual cDNA molecules was performed. TCRdb analysed the 5' RACE reads with MiXCR anew, one entry per CDR3 protein. The table includes some 89,000 distinct CDR3 sequences, 9.5% to 11% detected once. The CDR3 is 14 amino acids. CDR1 is SQVTM, CDR2 ANQGSEA, per germline. V dropped 4 bases and J dropped 3 bases, with 14 bases sitting between them. For this clonotype: The target antigen is unknown.

Here the sequenced sample was whole blood, taken at baseline. This sequence originates from an adult who was a healthcare worker with PCR-confirmed SARS-CoV-2 infection or an uninfected control (not recorded which). This rearrangement joins TRBV29-1 to TRBJ2-3, with D uncertain. The CDR3 nucleotides are TGCAGCGTTGCTACACGTCTGAAGACAGATACGCAGTATTTT. Its translation is CSVATRLKTDTQYF.